The rows below give T cell receptor beta chains drawn from one sample of a study of cytomegalovirus exposure and HLA in healthy donors. The table came from immunoSEQ multiplex PCR; TCRdb's copy has only in-frame clones and leaves some out. The data contain 150,000 to 200,000 clones, 70% to 90% of them singletons. What was sequenced was PBMCs. The origin of the receptors is a woman aged 18-30 years in good health and CMV-seronegative. CDR3s include the opening cysteine and the closing phenylalanine or tryptophan. A D gene is named only where the DNA matches it firmly. Some rows have no size entry. The others give once, few or many, or a class for an expanded clone.

TGTGCCAGCAGTGACGGCGAGACAGGGTTGTACGAGCAGTACTTC	CASSDGETGLYEQYF	NA	TRBD1	TRBV27	TRBJ2-7
TGTGCCACCAGCACCGGACAGGGGGGCGATGAGCAGTTCTTC	CATSTGQGGDEQFF	once	TRBD1	TRBV15	TRBJ2-1
TGTGCCAGCAGTTCGGGACAGGGGGAGCCCTACAACACCGGGGAGCTGTTTTTT	CASSSGQGEPYNTGELFF	NA	TRBD1	TRBV7-9	TRBJ2-2
TGTGCCAGCAGCTTAGCAGCTCTTGCTGGAAACACCATATATTTT	CASSLAALAGNTIYF	NA	NA	TRBV7-2	TRBJ1-3
TGTGCCAGCAGTGAAAGGGGGGACAGGGGGGACTCCTACAATGAGCAGTTCTTC	CASSERGDRGDSYNEQFF	NA	TRBD1	TRBV25-1	TRBJ2-1
TGCGCCAGCAGCCAAGATCCTGGAATCGGGACACGGGCTTTCTTT	CASSQDPGIGTRAFF	once	NA	TRBV4-1	TRBJ1-1
TGTGCCAGCAGCGTAGGCGGGGGGGACATGAACACTGAAGCTTTCTTT	CASSVGGGDMNTEAFF	once	NA	TRBV9	TRBJ1-1
TGCGCCAGCAGTGAGTCGTACAGGGGAATTACTGAAGCTTTCTTT	CASSESYRGITEAFF	NA	TRBD1	TRBV10-2	TRBJ1-1
TGTGCCAGCAGCATCCGGGGCTCCTACGAGCAGTACTTC	CASSIRGSYEQYF	NA	NA	TRBV14	TRBJ2-7
TGCGCCAGCAGCTGGGGGGGTAACACTGAAGCTTTCTTT	CASSWGGNTEAFF	NA	NA	TRBV5-1	TRBJ1-1
TGCGCCAGCAGCCCTGGCGGGAGGGTGTCGACTAATGAAAAACTGTTTTTT	CASSPGGRVSTNEKLFF	NA	NA	TRBV5-1	TRBJ1-4
TGCGCCAGCAGCTTGCTCCGGGACAGGGTGGCCGGGGAGCTGTTTTTT	CASSLLRDRVAGELFF	NA	TRBD1	TRBV5-1	TRBJ2-2
TGTGCCAGCAGCGTAGTCGGGGGCTCCTACAATGAGCAGTTCTTC	CASSVVGGSYNEQFF	NA	NA	TRBV9	TRBJ2-1
TGTGCCAGCAGCCAAGGGAGCAGAAGCTCCTACGAGCAGTACTTC	CASSQGSRSSYEQYF	NA	NA	TRBV4-2	TRBJ2-7
TGTGCCAGTAGTTACGGACTAGCCGACGAGCAGTACTTC	CASSYGLADEQYF	NA	TRBD2	TRBV19	TRBJ2-7
TGTGCCAGTAGTTCCTCAGGGGACTATGGCTACACCTTC	CASSSSGDYGYTF	few	NA	TRBV19	TRBJ1-2
TGCGCCAGCAGCTACGTAAGCGGGGGGTACAATGAGCAGTTCTTC	CASSYVSGGYNEQFF	NA	TRBD2	TRBV5-1	TRBJ2-1
TGCGCCAGCAGCTTCGGGACAGGGTACACCGGGGAGCTGTTTTTT	CASSFGTGYTGELFF	NA	TRBD1	TRBV5-1	TRBJ2-2
TGTGCCAGCAGTGACTCTCGGGACAGGGGGAACAATGAGCAGTTCTTC	CASSDSRDRGNNEQFF	NA	TRBD1	TRBV6-4	TRBJ2-1
TGTGCCAGCAGCCAGGGGACTAGGGCGAACACCGGGGAGCTGTTTTTT	CASSQGTRANTGELFF	once	TRBD2	TRBV14	TRBJ2-2
TGCGCCAGCAGCCTACTGACGGGGAGCAACACTGAAGCTTTCTTT	CASSLLTGSNTEAFF	NA	NA	TRBV5-1	TRBJ1-1
TGTGCCAGCTCACCACTTCTGACTGGGAACACTGAAGCTTTCTTT	CASSPLLTGNTEAFF	NA	NA	TRBV18	TRBJ1-1
TGTGCCAGTAGCCCTACCGGGACTAGCATGGAGACCCAGTACTTC	CASSPTGTSMETQYF	NA	TRBD2	TRBV19	TRBJ2-5
TGTGCCAGCAGCTTATCGGCAGGGAGGGCCGAGCAGTACTTC	CASSLSAGRAEQYF	NA	TRBD2	TRBV7-8	TRBJ2-7
TGTGCCAGCAGTTTTTGGGACATAAGAGAAAAACTGTTTTTT	CASSFWDIREKLFF	NA	NA	TRBV28	TRBJ1-4
TGTGCCAGCAGCTTGGAAGCGGGAGTGAAAGATACGCAGTATTTT	CASSLEAGVKDTQYF	NA	TRBD2	TRBV5-4	TRBJ2-3
TGTGCCAGCAGCGAAGGCAGGGTAGGCAATGGCTACACCTTC	CASSEGRVGNGYTF	once	NA	TRBV5-6	TRBJ1-2
TGCGCCAGCAGGTTTGGGACAGACTATGGCTACACCTTC	CASRFGTDYGYTF	NA	TRBD1	TRBV5-1	TRBJ1-2
TGTGCCAGCAGTCAACCGGGGGGGAGCGGAAACACCATATATTTT	CASSQPGGSGNTIYF	NA	NA	TRBV7-2	TRBJ1-3
TGTGCCAGCAGCTTAGACAGGGCTGGTGCTTTCTTT	CASSLDRAGAFF	NA	NA	TRBV7-9	TRBJ1-1
TGCGCCAGCAGCAAGGACGGACTGAGCACAGATACGCAGTATTTT	CASSKDGLSTDTQYF	NA	NA	TRBV5-1	TRBJ2-3
TGTGCCAGCAGCTTCCGACTAGCGAGCTCCTACGAGCAGTACTTC	CASSFRLASSYEQYF	once	TRBD2	TRBV7-2	TRBJ2-7
TGTGCCAGCAGAAGCAGGGTCACTGAAGCTTTCTTT	CASRSRVTEAFF	NA	NA	TRBV6-5	TRBJ1-1
TGTGCCTGGAGTGTACGCAGGGCCGCCTATGGCTACACCTTC	CAWSVRRAAYGYTF	NA	NA	TRBV30	TRBJ1-2
TGTGCCAGCTCACCATGGCAGGGAGGCGCTGGGGCCAACGTCCTGACTTTC	CASSPWQGGAGANVLTF	few	NA	TRBV18	TRBJ2-6
TGTGCCAGCAGTTACCCGGGGCGGGAGGCCTACGAGCAGTACTTC	CASSYPGREAYEQYF	NA	TRBD2	TRBV5-5	TRBJ2-7
TGCGCCAGCAGCTGGGGCGCTAGCGGGAAAGAGACCCAGTACTTC	CASSWGASGKETQYF	NA	TRBD2	TRBV5-1	TRBJ2-5